The text below deals with one T cell receptor (beta chain). Its antigen is as yet unknown. Time point of the sample: week 11, during vaccination. Vaccine doses each comprised 300 ug of mutant IDH1 20-mer peptide, with topical imiquimod. Germline CDR1 reads KGHSH; CDR2 reads LQKENI. This CDR3 is 15 amino acids long. V gave up 5 bases and J gave up 2 bases, with 12 bases separating them. These data belong to a study of a mutant IDH1 vaccine in newly diagnosed glioma. Study background: The patients were given eight vaccinations, one each in weeks 1, 3, 5, 7, 11, 15, 19 and 23. Once 4-6 weeks had passed after radiotherapy alone, vaccination started, or it started with temozolomide cycles. Previous treatment comprised radiotherapy, temozolomide, or both, mostly both.

Sequenced by immunoSEQ multiplex PCR; TCRdb stores in-frame clones only, minus some. The sample holds about 25,000 clones; approximately 70% are singletons and the top ten take 11%. Sequenced material: peripheral blood mononuclear cells (PBMCs), taken from a glioma patient whose treatment included an IDH1 peptide vaccine. V is TRBV18 and J is TRBJ2-2, with TRBD2 as a possible D gene (6 bases). This receptor was identified in a man aged 18 to 29 with glioma. Some clones in this sample may be carry-over from other donors' samples. The CDR3: CASSTSYDNTGELFF. CDR3 nucleotides: TGTGCCAGCTCAACTAGCTATGATAACACCGGGGAGCTGTTTTTT.